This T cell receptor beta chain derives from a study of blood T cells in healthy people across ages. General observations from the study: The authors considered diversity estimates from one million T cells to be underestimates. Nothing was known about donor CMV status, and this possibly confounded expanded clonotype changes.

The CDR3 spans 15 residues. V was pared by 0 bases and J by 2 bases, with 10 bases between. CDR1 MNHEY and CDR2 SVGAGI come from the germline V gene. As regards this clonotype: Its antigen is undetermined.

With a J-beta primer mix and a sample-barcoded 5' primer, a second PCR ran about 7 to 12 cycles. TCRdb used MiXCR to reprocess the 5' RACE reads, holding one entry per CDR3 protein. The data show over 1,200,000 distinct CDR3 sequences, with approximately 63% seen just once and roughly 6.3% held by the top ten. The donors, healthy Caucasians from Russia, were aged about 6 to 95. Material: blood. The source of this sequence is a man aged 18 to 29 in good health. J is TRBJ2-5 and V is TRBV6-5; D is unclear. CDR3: CASSYSGFSQETQYF. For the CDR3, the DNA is TGTGCCAGCAGTTACTCTGGTTTTTCACAAGAGACCCAGTACTTC.